This T cell receptor beta chain was sequenced in a study of blood T cell repertoires in COVID-19 (TCRdb year 2020). For the wider study: The collaborator samples originated in the United States, Italy and Spain and spanned the acute and convalescent phases of COVID-19. The material from the prospective study consisted of cDNA or gDNA derived from T cells, B-cell-depleted T cells, or PBMCs. Deeply sampled blood TCRbeta repertoires from subjects exposed to, actively infected with, or recovered from COVID-19 were included in the dataset. The repertoires were released in a freely available public database meant as a resource for research on the immune response to SARS-CoV-2. Samples came from the ongoing ImmuneRACE study (first 160 participants) plus 1,254 subjects from 6 global collaborators. Nearly every sample came with metadata listing a de-identified subject ID, COVID-19 status, age in years and sex. Where available, HLA class I and class II types were taken from metadata supplied by the sample provider and were not determined by assay-based typing.

The germline V gene supplies CDR1 SGHRS and CDR2 YFSETQ. Deletion took 1 base off V and 4 bases off J, with a span of 11 bases between the germline ends. Its CDR3 holds 14 amino acids, cysteine through phenylalanine. The DNA shown is the 42-base CDR3, in frame from base 1. Overall study results and their limits: How much clinical and demographic metadata was included differed by source and by participant, and the metadata was provided uncurated.

Participants in the prospective study were enrolled through a virtual design, were aged roughly 18 to 100 years, and lived in approximately 25 United States geographic areas. In the prospective study, participants were assigned to cohorts based on the clinical history participants reported in a screening survey and a study questionnaire. Recovered participants in ImmuneRACE Cohort 3 were defined as having two consecutive negative NP/OP PCR tests, clearance from a healthcare professional, or resolution of symptoms. Mobile phlebotomists in the prospective study collected whole blood, serum and a nasopharyngeal or oropharyngeal swab from every participant. Additional blood draws and questionnaires over an approximately 2-month period could optionally be provided by prospective study participants. Before DNA extraction, prospective study blood samples were shipped either frozen or at room temperature.

TCRbeta CDR3 regions were amplified from genomic DNA using the immunoSEQ Assay, a bias-controlled multiplex PCR. The paper's data handling went like this. Nucleated cell counts per sample were estimated from amplification of reference gene primers within the assay. To quantify the absolute abundance of each unique TCRbeta CDR3 rearrangement, sequence reads were collapsed and filtered. For each sample, productive Simpson clonality was calculated by taking the square root of Simpson's diversity index across productive rearrangements. The table was pulled from immuneACCESS by TCRdb, which kept in-frame rearrangements only. Such tables lose some clones; where checked, under half of the loss comes from unresolved V genes, and the rest has no known cause. V and J calls and clone size are given by that table; D and trimming were obtained from the DNA. Present in this sample are about 380,000 clones, 70% to 90% of which were seen just once. 0.9% to 1.5% of the sample is taken by the ten largest.

Of note for this clone: Which antigen it targets is not known. No quality values exist for individual bases; no much larger clone is one base distant.

The sequence is built from TRBV5-1 and TRBJ2-5, and possibly TRBD1, on 5 matching bases. The source of this sequence is a woman younger than 35 who had recovered from COVID-19. The sequencing sample was made of PBMCs or T cells enriched from blood (not recorded which). The DNA is as follows: TGCGCCAGCAGCTTGTCGGGTGGGGCAGAGACCCAGTACTTC. It translates as CASSLSGGAETQYF.